The T cell receptor (beta chain) described here comes from a study of OX40 agonist ivuxolimab in advanced cancers. The assay was immunoSEQ multiplex PCR, and TCRdb's table has in-frame clones only and misses some. The profile shows roughly 60,000 clones, about four fifths of them singletons. Germline values: CDR1 SNHLY, CDR2 FYNNEI. This CDR3 contains 16 residues. V lost 4 bases and J 0 bases, leaving 16 bases between the germline ends. The starting material was CD4+ or CD8+ T cells sorted from blood, obtained in a trial of the OX40 agonist ivuxolimab. The chain carries TRBV2 and TRBJ2-7, with D perhaps matching TRBD2 (6 bases). The sequence was obtained from an adult with an advanced solid tumor such as melanoma, head and neck, liver or kidney cancer. The CDR3 nucleotides are TGTGCCAGCAGTGCGCGGTTCAGAGCGGGCTCCTACGAGCAGTACTTC. It translates to CASSARFRAGSYEQYF.